The entry that follows covers one TCR beta chain sequence. Its antigen is undetermined. The V gene lost 0 bases and the J gene lost 1 base, with 16 bases spanning the gap. The CDR3 length is 17 residues. Germline V lookup: CDR1 SGHRS, CDR2 YFSETQ. The sample comes from a study of glioma-infiltrating T cells after dendritic cell vaccination. About the study: The vaccine used monocyte-derived dendritic cells pulsed overnight with autologous tumor lysate. Broader study findings: Higher pretreatment TIL content predicted longer progression-free time and survival.

Using immunoSEQ multiplex PCR, the repertoire was profiled, and TCRdb retains in-frame clones only, with some absent. The profile shows about 64,000 clones, 75% to 90% of them singletons. None of the glioblastoma patients had an isocitrate dehydrogenase mutation. Sequencing was performed on blood, taken before dendritic cell vaccination. The chain is built from TRBV5-1 and TRBJ1-1, with D uncertain. The receptor's source is a human donor with glioblastoma. In nucleotides, the CDR3 is TGCGCCAGCAGCTTGGGACCTTCGGGCGGAGGGAACACTGAAGCTTTCTTT. This codes for CASSLGPSGGGNTEAFF.